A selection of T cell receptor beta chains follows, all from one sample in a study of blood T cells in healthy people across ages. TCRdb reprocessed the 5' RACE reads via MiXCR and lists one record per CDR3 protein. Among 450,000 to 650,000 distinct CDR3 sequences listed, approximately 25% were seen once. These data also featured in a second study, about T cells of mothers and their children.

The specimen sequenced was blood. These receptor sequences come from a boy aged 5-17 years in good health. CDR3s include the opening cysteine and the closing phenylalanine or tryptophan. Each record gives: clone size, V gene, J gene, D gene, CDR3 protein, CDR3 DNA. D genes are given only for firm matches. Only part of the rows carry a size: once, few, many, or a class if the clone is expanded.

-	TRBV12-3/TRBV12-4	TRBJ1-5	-	CASSLVQGRQPQHF	TGTGCCAGCAGTTTAGTACAGGGTCGACAGCCCCAGCATTTT
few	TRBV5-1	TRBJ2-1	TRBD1	CASSLRGQGLVDEQFF	TGCGCCAGCAGCTTAAGGGGACAGGGTCTTGTGGATGAGCAGTTCTTC
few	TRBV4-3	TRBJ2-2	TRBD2	CASSQDQSLAGANTGELFF	TGCGCCAGCAGCCAAGATCAGTCTCTAGCGGGCGCGAACACCGGGGAGCTGTTTTTT
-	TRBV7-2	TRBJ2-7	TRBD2	CASSYSGAGFYEQYF	TGTGCCAGCAGCTACAGCGGGGCCGGTTTTTACGAGCAGTACTTC
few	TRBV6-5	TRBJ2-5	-	CANSYWSAAPETQYF	TGTGCCAACAGTTACTGGTCGGCAGCCCCAGAGACCCAGTACTTC
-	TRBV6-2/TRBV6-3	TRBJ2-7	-	CASRTPTIATYEQYF	TGTGCCAGCAGGACTCCCACTATAGCCACCTACGAGCAGTACTTC
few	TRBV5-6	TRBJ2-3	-	CASSLGWGADTQYF	TGTGCCAGCAGCTTGGGTTGGGGCGCAGATACGCAGTATTTT
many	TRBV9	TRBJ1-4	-	CASSVGQGGEKLFF	TGTGCCAGCAGCGTAGGGCAGGGTGGTGAAAAACTGTTTTTT
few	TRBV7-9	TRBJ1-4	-	CASSSPRVTNEKLFF	TGTGCCAGCAGCTCTCCCAGGGTCACTAATGAAAAACTGTTTTTT
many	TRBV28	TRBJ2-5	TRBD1	CASSRTGVPQETQYF	TGTGCCAGCAGCCGGACAGGGGTTCCCCAAGAGACCCAGTACTTC
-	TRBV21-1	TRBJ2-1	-	CASSKGVADEQFF	TGTGCCAGCAGCAAAGGTGTAGCCGATGAGCAGTTCTTC